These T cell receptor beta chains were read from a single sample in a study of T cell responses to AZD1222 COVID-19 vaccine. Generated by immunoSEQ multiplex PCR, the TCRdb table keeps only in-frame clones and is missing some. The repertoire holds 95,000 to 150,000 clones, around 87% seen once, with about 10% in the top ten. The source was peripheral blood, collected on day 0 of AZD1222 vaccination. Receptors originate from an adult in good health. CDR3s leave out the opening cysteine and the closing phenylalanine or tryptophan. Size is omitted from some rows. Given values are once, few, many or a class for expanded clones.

CDR3aa: ASRMGIQETQY
v_gene: TRBV5-4
len: 11
j_gene: TRBJ2-5
abundance: .

CDR3aa: ASSEGQSGGLKRRQY
v_gene: TRBV6-1
len: 15
j_gene: TRBJ2-7
abundance: .

CDR3aa: ASSPGGSGRAYNEQF
v_gene: TRBV9
len: 15
j_gene: TRBJ2-1
abundance: .

CDR3aa: ASSLRQGEIDTQY
v_gene: TRBV5-1
len: 13
j_gene: TRBJ2-3
abundance: .

CDR3aa: ASNGDTNYGYT
v_gene: TRBV6-5
len: 11
j_gene: TRBJ1-2
abundance: .

CDR3aa: ASSLETGDNQPQH
v_gene: TRBV5-1
len: 13
j_gene: TRBJ1-5
abundance: .

CDR3aa: AISGGRVNTEAF
v_gene: TRBV10-3
len: 12
j_gene: TRBJ1-1
abundance: .

CDR3aa: ASSQRRAFRGGCEQF
v_gene: TRBV23-1
len: 15
j_gene: TRBJ2-1
abundance: once

CDR3aa: ASSLGQETQY
v_gene: TRBV5-1
len: 10
j_gene: TRBJ2-5
abundance: .

CDR3aa: ASSLSGLAVEQY
v_gene: TRBV28
len: 12
j_gene: TRBJ2-7
abundance: once

CDR3aa: ASLPDRTYEQY
v_gene: TRBV28
len: 11
j_gene: TRBJ2-7
abundance: few

CDR3aa: ASSYSGARSYEQY
v_gene: TRBV5-4
len: 13
j_gene: TRBJ2-7
abundance: .

CDR3aa: ASSFTGLAGEVEQF
v_gene: TRBV7-9
len: 14
j_gene: TRBJ2-1
abundance: .

CDR3aa: ASSFQARQVT
v_gene: TRBV12-3/TRBV12-4
len: 10
j_gene: TRBJ1-4
abundance: .

CDR3aa: ASSSPGTGMEKLF
v_gene: TRBV4-1
len: 13
j_gene: TRBJ1-4
abundance: .